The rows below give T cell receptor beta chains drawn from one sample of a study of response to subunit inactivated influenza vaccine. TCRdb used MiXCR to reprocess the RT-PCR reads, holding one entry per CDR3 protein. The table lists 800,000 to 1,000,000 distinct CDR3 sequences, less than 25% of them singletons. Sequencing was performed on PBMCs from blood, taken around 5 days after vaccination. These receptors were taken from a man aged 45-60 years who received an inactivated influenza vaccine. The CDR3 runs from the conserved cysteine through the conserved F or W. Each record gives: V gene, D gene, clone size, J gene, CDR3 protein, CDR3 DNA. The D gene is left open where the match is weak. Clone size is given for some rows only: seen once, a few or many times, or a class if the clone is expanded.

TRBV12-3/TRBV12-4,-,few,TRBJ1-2,CASSLVAGAVGYTF,TGTGCCAGCAGTTTAGTTGCAGGGGCGGTTGGCTACACCTTC
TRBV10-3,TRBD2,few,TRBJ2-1,CAISGGLAGAHNEQFF,TGTGCCATCAGTGGGGGACTAGCGGGAGCCCACAATGAGCAGTTCTTC
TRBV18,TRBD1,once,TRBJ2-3,CASSPSGQGPMDTQYF,TGTGCCAGCTCACCCTCGGGACAGGGTCCGATGGATACGCAGTATTTT
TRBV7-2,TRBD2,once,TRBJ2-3,CASSSRGASGYTDTQYF,TGTGCCAGCAGCTCCCGCGGGGCTAGCGGGTACACAGATACGCAGTATTTT
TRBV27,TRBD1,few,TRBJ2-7,CASRSDRLIGEQYF,TGTGCCAGCAGGTCGGACAGGCTAATAGGCGAGCAGTACTTC
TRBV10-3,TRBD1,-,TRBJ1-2,CAIQTGGDYGYTF,TGTGCCATTCAGACAGGGGGCGACTATGGCTACACCTTC
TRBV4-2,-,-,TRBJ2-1,CASSQEGHRNEQFF,TGTGCCAGCAGCCAAGAAGGTCATAGAAATGAGCAGTTCTTC
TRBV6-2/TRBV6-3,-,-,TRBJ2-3,CASSYTPVTDTQYF,TGTGCCAGCAGTTACACCCCGGTCACAGATACGCAGTATTTT
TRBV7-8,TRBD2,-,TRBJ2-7,CASSLNSGGASEQYF,TGTGCCAGCAGCTTAAATAGCGGGGGGGCCAGTGAGCAGTACTTC
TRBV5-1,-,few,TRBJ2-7,CASSLIPGGHYEQYF,TGCGCCAGCAGCTTGATTCCCGGCGGACACTACGAGCAGTACTTC
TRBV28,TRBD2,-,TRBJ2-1,CASSSGGTSGRAINEQFF,TGTGCCAGCAGTTCAGGAGGGACTAGCGGGAGGGCCATCAATGAGCAGTTCTTC
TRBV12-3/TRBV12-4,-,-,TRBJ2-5,CASSWREGETQYF,TGTGCCAGCAGTTGGAGGGAAGGGGAGACCCAGTACTTC
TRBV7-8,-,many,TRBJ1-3,CASSLGGSSGNTIYF,TGTGCCAGCAGCTTAGGGGGTTCCTCTGGAAACACCATATATTTT
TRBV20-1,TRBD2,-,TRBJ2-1,CSARDGSGGYNEQFF,TGCAGTGCTAGAGATGGTAGCGGGGGCTACAATGAGCAGTTCTTC
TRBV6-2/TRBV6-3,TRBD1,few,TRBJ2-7,CASNRDSGSYEQYF,TGTGCCAGCAACCGGGACAGCGGTTCCTACGAGCAGTACTTC
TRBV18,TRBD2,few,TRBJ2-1,CASSLFSGSGNHNEQFF,TGTGCCAGCTCACTCTTCTCGGGTAGCGGGAACCATAATGAGCAGTTCTTC
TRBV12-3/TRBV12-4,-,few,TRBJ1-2,CASSPVAGEGYGYTF,TGTGCCAGCAGTCCCGTCGCGGGAGAGGGCTATGGCTACACCTTC
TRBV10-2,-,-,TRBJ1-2,CASSDTGKGGYTF,TGCGCTAGCAGCGATACAGGGAAGGGAGGCTACACCTTC
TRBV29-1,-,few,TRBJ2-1,CSGGIYNEQFF,TGCAGCGGGGGCATCTACAATGAGCAGTTCTTC
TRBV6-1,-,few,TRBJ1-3,CASSEESYSGNTIYF,TGTGCCAGCAGTGAAGAGTCTTACTCTGGAAACACCATATATTTT
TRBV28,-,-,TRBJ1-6,CASRRLKTLSYNSPLHF,TGTGCCAGCAGACGTCTCAAGACCCTCTCCTATAATTCACCCCTCCACTTT
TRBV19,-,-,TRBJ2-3,CASSLSRVVTDTQYF,TGTGCCAGTAGTCTGAGCAGGGTGGTGACAGATACGCAGTATTTT
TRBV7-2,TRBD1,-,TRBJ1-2,CASSLERQGRGGYTF,TGTGCCAGCAGCTTAGAACGACAGGGTCGAGGGGGCTACACCTTC
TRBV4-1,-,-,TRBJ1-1,CASSQAPMNTEAFF,TGCGCCAGCAGCCAAGCCCCCATGAACACTGAAGCTTTCTTT
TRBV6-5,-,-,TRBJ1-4,CASSYYPGSDNEKLFF,TGTGCCAGCAGTTACTATCCAGGGAGCGATAATGAAAAACTGTTTTTT
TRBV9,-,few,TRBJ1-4,CASSVSGTFYEKLFF,TGTGCCAGCAGCGTTTCCGGGACATTTTATGAAAAACTGTTTTTT
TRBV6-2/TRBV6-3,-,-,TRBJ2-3,CASCSAERTQYF,TGTGCCAGCTGTTCAGCGGAGAGGACGCAGTATTTT
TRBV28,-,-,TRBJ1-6,CASSSGGAQNSPLHF,TGTGCCAGCAGTTCGGGGGGGGCGCAGAATTCACCCCTCCACTTT
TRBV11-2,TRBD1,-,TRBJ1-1,CASRGGAVVEAFF,TGTGCCAGCAGAGGGGGCGCGGTGGTTGAAGCTTTCTTT
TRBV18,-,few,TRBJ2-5,CASSQGEETQYF,TGTGCCAGCTCACAGGGGGAAGAGACCCAGTACTTC
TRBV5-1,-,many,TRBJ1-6,CASSLGQHAASPLHF,TGCGCCAGCAGCTTGGGTCAGCATGCCGCTTCACCCCTCCACTTT
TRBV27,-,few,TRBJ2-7,CASSPSHGEQYF,TGTGCCAGCAGTCCCTCACATGGGGAGCAGTACTTC
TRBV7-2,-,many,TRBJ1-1,CASSLAPREAEAFF,TGTGCCAGCAGCTTAGCGCCCAGGGAGGCTGAAGCTTTCTTT
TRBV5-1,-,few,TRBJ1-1,CASSLGDNRVTEAFF,TGCGCCAGCAGCTTAGGCGACAACAGGGTTACTGAAGCTTTCTTT
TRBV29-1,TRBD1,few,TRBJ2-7,CSVHGQGYEQYF,TGCAGCGTTCATGGACAGGGCTACGAGCAGTACTTC
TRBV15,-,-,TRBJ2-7,CATSREGTLSYEQYF,TGTGCCACCAGCAGAGAAGGGACACTTTCCTACGAGCAGTACTTC
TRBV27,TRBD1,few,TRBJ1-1,CASSLKGAITEAFF,TGTGCCAGCAGTTTGAAGGGGGCGATCACTGAAGCTTTCTTT
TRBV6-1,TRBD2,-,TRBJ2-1,CASSEGTSGGYNEQFF,TGTGCCAGCAGTGAAGGGACTAGCGGGGGGTACAATGAGCAGTTCTTC
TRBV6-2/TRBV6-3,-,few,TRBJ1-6,CASSYGGERSPLHF,TGTGCCAGCAGTTACGGGGGCGAACGGTCACCCCTCCACTTT
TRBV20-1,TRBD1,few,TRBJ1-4,CSARPYLRDRGTNEKLFF,TGCAGTGCGAGACCCTACTTACGCGACAGGGGCACTAATGAAAAACTGTTTTTT
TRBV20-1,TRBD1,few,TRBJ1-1,CSARKDRGALTEAFF,TGCAGTGCTAGGAAGGACAGGGGGGCACTCACTGAAGCTTTCTTT